This is a list of T cell receptor beta chains from one sample in a study of lymphopenia after photon versus proton radiotherapy. Clones were sequenced by immunoSEQ multiplex PCR, and TCRdb holds only the in-frame ones, with some missing. Of tens of thousands of clones in the sample, 75% to 90% were seen once. The sample in question was peripheral blood, obtained from a patient treated with proton-based radiotherapy. All receptors derive from a man older than 75 with esophageal cancer. Both conserved end residues are part of each CDR3. Each record gives: V gene, D gene, clone size, J gene, CDR3 protein, CDR3 DNA. A D gene is named only where the DNA matches it firmly. Size is omitted from some rows. Given values are once, few, many or a class for expanded clones.

V gene: TRBV7-9; D gene: NA; clone size: NA; J gene: TRBJ1-1; CDR3 protein: CASSPTTGYTEAFF; CDR3 DNA: TGTGCCAGCAGCCCGACGACAGGTTACACTGAAGCTTTCTTT
V gene: TRBV7-2; D gene: NA; clone size: once; J gene: TRBJ2-7; CDR3 protein: CASSNSYEQYF; CDR3 DNA: TGTGCCAGCAGCAACTCCTACGAGCAGTACTTC
V gene: TRBV5-5; D gene: TRBD1; clone size: NA; J gene: TRBJ1-1; CDR3 protein: CASSLRTGDEAFF; CDR3 DNA: TGTGCCAGCAGCTTGCGGACAGGGGATGAAGCTTTCTTT
V gene: TRBV4-3; D gene: NA; clone size: NA; J gene: TRBJ2-7; CDR3 protein: CASSQERAGTYEQYF; CDR3 DNA: TGCGCCAGCAGCCAAGAGCGTGCAGGAACATACGAGCAGTACTTC
V gene: TRBV4-1; D gene: TRBD1; clone size: NA; J gene: TRBJ1-6; CDR3 protein: CASSLRSQGSSYNSPLHF; CDR3 DNA: TGCGCCAGCAGCCTACGATCACAGGGGAGCTCCTATAATTCACCCCTCCACTTT
V gene: TRBV6-6; D gene: TRBD1; clone size: NA; J gene: TRBJ2-5; CDR3 protein: CASRRDRGRETQYF; CDR3 DNA: TGTGCCAGCAGACGGGACAGGGGGCGAGAGACCCAGTACTTC
V gene: TRBV5-1; D gene: NA; clone size: NA; J gene: TRBJ1-1; CDR3 protein: CASSLVSNTEAFF; CDR3 DNA: TGCGCCAGCAGCTTGGTGTCCAACACTGAAGCTTTCTTT
V gene: TRBV5-6; D gene: NA; clone size: once; J gene: TRBJ2-7; CDR3 protein: CASSFPGPGYEQYF; CDR3 DNA: TGTGCCAGCAGTTTCCCGGGACCGGGCTACGAGCAGTACTTC
V gene: TRBV16; D gene: TRBD1; clone size: few; J gene: TRBJ1-5; CDR3 protein: CASSGDRGQPQHF; CDR3 DNA: TGTGCCAGCAGCGGGGACAGGGGTCAGCCCCAGCATTTT
V gene: TRBV11-3; D gene: TRBD2; clone size: NA; J gene: TRBJ2-2; CDR3 protein: CASSWTSGSTGELFF; CDR3 DNA: TGTGCCAGCAGCTGGACTAGCGGGAGCACCGGGGAGCTGTTTTTT
V gene: TRBV10-3; D gene: TRBD1; clone size: NA; J gene: TRBJ1-1; CDR3 protein: CAISSQGAGDTEAFF; CDR3 DNA: TGTGCCATCAGTTCACAGGGGGCTGGGGACACTGAAGCTTTCTTT
V gene: TRBV9; D gene: NA; clone size: once; J gene: TRBJ2-7; CDR3 protein: CASSVAPGRFYEQYF; CDR3 DNA: TGTGCCAGCAGCGTAGCCCCCGGACGATTCTACGAGCAGTACTTC
V gene: TRBV5-4; D gene: TRBD2; clone size: NA; J gene: TRBJ2-2; CDR3 protein: CASRLAGANTGELFF; CDR3 DNA: TGTGCCAGCAGACTAGCGGGAGCGAACACCGGGGAGCTGTTTTTT
V gene: TRBV7-2; D gene: TRBD1; clone size: few; J gene: TRBJ2-3; CDR3 protein: CASSVYRGGTDTQYF; CDR3 DNA: TGTGCCAGCAGCGTCTACAGGGGAGGCACAGATACGCAGTATTTT
V gene: TRBV4-1; D gene: NA; clone size: NA; J gene: TRBJ1-5; CDR3 protein: CASSLTYPLYSNQPQHF; CDR3 DNA: TGCGCCAGCAGCCTCACATACCCACTCTATAGCAATCAGCCCCAGCATTTT
V gene: TRBV19; D gene: TRBD1; clone size: NA; J gene: TRBJ1-1; CDR3 protein: CASSFRDRARISF; CDR3 DNA: TGTGCCAGTAGTTTCCGGGACAGGGCACGCATAAGCTTT
V gene: TRBV5-1; D gene: NA; clone size: NA; J gene: TRBJ2-1; CDR3 protein: CASSGGADNEQFF; CDR3 DNA: TGCGCCAGCAGTGGGGGGGCCGACAATGAGCAGTTCTTC
V gene: TRBV5-1; D gene: NA; clone size: NA; J gene: TRBJ1-4; CDR3 protein: CASSLGATNEKLFF; CDR3 DNA: TGCGCCAGCAGCTTGGGTGCAACTAATGAAAAACTGTTTTTT
V gene: TRBV7-9; D gene: NA; clone size: NA; J gene: TRBJ1-5; CDR3 protein: CASTSGGSNQPQHF; CDR3 DNA: TGTGCCAGCACATCTGGGGGTAGCAATCAGCCCCAGCATTTT
V gene: TRBV19; D gene: TRBD1; clone size: few; J gene: TRBJ1-2; CDR3 protein: CASSVQGTRSYTF; CDR3 DNA: TGTGCCAGTAGTGTACAGGGGACTAGGAGCTACACCTTC
V gene: TRBV27; D gene: TRBD1; clone size: once; J gene: TRBJ2-1; CDR3 protein: CASSLRDRVDNEQFF; CDR3 DNA: TGTGCCAGCAGTCTCCGGGACAGGGTCGACAATGAGCAGTTCTTC
V gene: TRBV2; D gene: NA; clone size: NA; J gene: TRBJ1-2; CDR3 protein: CATEGGGTLNYGYTF; CDR3 DNA: TGTGCCACCGAGGGTGGGGGGACACTTAACTATGGCTACACCTTC
V gene: TRBV5-1; D gene: TRBD1; clone size: once; J gene: TRBJ2-2; CDR3 protein: CASSLEGGRYTGELFF; CDR3 DNA: TGCGCCAGCAGCTTGGAAGGGGGCAGGTACACCGGGGAGCTGTTTTTT
V gene: TRBV7-6; D gene: NA; clone size: NA; J gene: TRBJ1-6; CDR3 protein: CASSLEQGSPLHF; CDR3 DNA: TGTGCCAGCAGCTTAGAACAGGGATCACCCCTCCACTTT
V gene: TRBV4-1; D gene: NA; clone size: once; J gene: TRBJ2-7; CDR3 protein: CASSQDYNWGYEQYF; CDR3 DNA: TGCGCCAGCAGCCAAGATTACAACTGGGGTTACGAGCAGTACTTC
V gene: TRBV5-1; D gene: NA; clone size: few; J gene: TRBJ1-5; CDR3 protein: CASSIDSNQPQHF; CDR3 DNA: TGCGCCAGCAGCATAGATAGCAATCAGCCCCAGCATTTT
V gene: TRBV19; D gene: NA; clone size: NA; J gene: TRBJ2-3; CDR3 protein: CASTMGGHPGDTQYF; CDR3 DNA: TGTGCCAGTACCATGGGGGGACACCCCGGAGATACGCAGTATTTT
V gene: TRBV7-2; D gene: TRBD1; clone size: NA; J gene: TRBJ1-4; CDR3 protein: CASSLGAGTGGAKLFF; CDR3 DNA: TGTGCCAGCAGCTTAGGGGCGGGGACAGGGGGCGCGAAACTGTTTTTT
V gene: TRBV7-2; D gene: TRBD1; clone size: NA; J gene: TRBJ2-7; CDR3 protein: CASSFGQGFFSYEQYF; CDR3 DNA: TGTGCCAGCAGCTTTGGACAGGGATTTTTTTCCTACGAGCAGTACTTC
V gene: TRBV6-4; D gene: NA; clone size: NA; J gene: TRBJ1-5; CDR3 protein: CASSDSVGGDQPQHF; CDR3 DNA: TGTGCCAGCAGTGACTCCGTGGGGGGCGATCAGCCCCAGCATTTT
V gene: TRBV7-2; D gene: NA; clone size: once; J gene: TRBJ1-1; CDR3 protein: CASSQRTTEAFF; CDR3 DNA: TGTGCCAGCAGCCAGCGGACAACTGAAGCTTTCTTT
V gene: TRBV5-1; D gene: NA; clone size: NA; J gene: TRBJ2-7; CDR3 protein: CASHLGPASYEQYF; CDR3 DNA: TGCGCCAGCCACTTGGGGCCGGCTTCCTACGAGCAGTACTTC
V gene: TRBV27; D gene: NA; clone size: NA; J gene: TRBJ1-1; CDR3 protein: CASSLSGMNTEAFF; CDR3 DNA: TGTGCCAGCAGTTTGTCGGGGATGAACACTGAAGCTTTCTTT
V gene: TRBV6-4; D gene: TRBD2; clone size: once; J gene: TRBJ2-3; CDR3 protein: CASSVSGGFTDTQYF; CDR3 DNA: TGTGCCAGCAGTGTTTCGGGGGGGTTCACAGATACGCAGTATTTT
V gene: TRBV10-1; D gene: NA; clone size: NA; J gene: TRBJ2-7; CDR3 protein: CASSESLHEQYF; CDR3 DNA: TGCGCCAGCAGTGAGTCGCTACACGAGCAGTACTTC
V gene: TRBV6-6; D gene: TRBD1; clone size: NA; J gene: TRBJ2-2; CDR3 protein: CASSWDREAGELFF; CDR3 DNA: TGTGCCAGCAGTTGGGACAGGGAGGCCGGGGAGCTGTTTTTT
V gene: TRBV7-2; D gene: NA; clone size: NA; J gene: TRBJ1-1; CDR3 protein: CASSSDRSTEAFF; CDR3 DNA: TGTGCCAGCAGCTCCGACAGGAGCACTGAAGCTTTCTTT
V gene: TRBV6-1; D gene: NA; clone size: NA; J gene: TRBJ2-7; CDR3 protein: CASSEVTGSGLEQYF; CDR3 DNA: TGTGCCAGCAGTGAAGTAACGGGATCAGGCCTCGAGCAGTACTTC
V gene: TRBV2; D gene: NA; clone size: once; J gene: TRBJ2-7; CDR3 protein: CASSVGRRLYF; CDR3 DNA: TGTGCCAGCAGTGTGGGCCGCCGGCTGTACTTC
V gene: TRBV6-6; D gene: NA; clone size: NA; J gene: TRBJ1-1; CDR3 protein: CASSYPNTEAFF; CDR3 DNA: TGTGCCAGCAGTTACCCGAACACTGAAGCTTTCTTT
V gene: TRBV11-2; D gene: NA; clone size: NA; J gene: TRBJ1-5; CDR3 protein: CASSLSRGQPQHF; CDR3 DNA: TGTGCCAGCAGCTTGAGTAGGGGTCAGCCCCAGCATTTT
V gene: TRBV7-8; D gene: NA; clone size: NA; J gene: TRBJ1-2; CDR3 protein: CASSLAEDYGYTF; CDR3 DNA: TGTGCCAGCAGCTTAGCCGAAGACTATGGCTACACCTTC
V gene: TRBV6-1; D gene: NA; clone size: NA; J gene: TRBJ1-6; CDR3 protein: CASSHWPNSPLHF; CDR3 DNA: TGTGCCAGCAGTCACTGGCCGAATTCACCCCTCCACTTT
V gene: TRBV11-2; D gene: NA; clone size: NA; J gene: TRBJ2-7; CDR3 protein: CASSLDSPRAGFEQYF; CDR3 DNA: TGTGCCAGCAGCTTAGATTCACCCCGGGCCGGTTTCGAGCAGTACTTC
V gene: TRBV18; D gene: NA; clone size: NA; J gene: TRBJ1-3; CDR3 protein: CASSPLGTDGNTIYF; CDR3 DNA: TGTGCCAGCTCACCCCTCGGAACGGATGGAAACACCATATATTTT
V gene: TRBV18; D gene: TRBD2; clone size: once; J gene: TRBJ2-1; CDR3 protein: CASSPGPGRREQFF; CDR3 DNA: TGTGCCAGCTCACCTGGTCCCGGGAGGCGTGAGCAGTTCTTC
V gene: TRBV19; D gene: NA; clone size: NA; J gene: TRBJ2-1; CDR3 protein: CASSIALTGSSYNEQFF; CDR3 DNA: TGTGCCAGTAGTATAGCATTAACCGGGAGCTCCTACAATGAGCAGTTCTTC
V gene: TRBV5-1; D gene: TRBD1; clone size: once; J gene: TRBJ2-1; CDR3 protein: CASSGGQGGNEQFF; CDR3 DNA: TGCGCCAGCAGCGGCGGACAGGGCGGAAATGAGCAGTTCTTC
V gene: TRBV20-1; D gene: NA; clone size: NA; J gene: TRBJ2-1; CDR3 protein: CSAVDNEQFF; CDR3 DNA: TGCAGTGCGGTAGACAATGAGCAGTTCTTC
V gene: TRBV5-1; D gene: TRBD2; clone size: NA; J gene: TRBJ2-3; CDR3 protein: CASSLELAVTDTQYF; CDR3 DNA: TGCGCCAGCAGCTTGGAACTAGCGGTGACAGATACGCAGTATTTT
V gene: TRBV4-2; D gene: NA; clone size: once; J gene: TRBJ1-1; CDR3 protein: CASSQERGANAEAFF; CDR3 DNA: TGTGCCAGCAGCCAAGAACGCGGGGCGAACGCTGAAGCTTTCTTT
V gene: TRBV13; D gene: TRBD1; clone size: many; J gene: TRBJ1-1; CDR3 protein: CASSSRGGLVRTFF; CDR3 DNA: TGTGCCAGCAGCTCCCGAGGGGGCTTAGTGCGTACTTTCTTT
V gene: TRBV9; D gene: NA; clone size: NA; J gene: TRBJ2-1; CDR3 protein: CASSSVETGQFF; CDR3 DNA: TGTGCCAGCAGCTCCGTGGAGACAGGGCAGTTCTTC
V gene: TRBV5-8; D gene: TRBD1; clone size: few; J gene: TRBJ1-2; CDR3 protein: CASSYVGTDYGYTF; CDR3 DNA: TGTGCCAGCAGCTATGTCGGGACAGACTATGGCTACACCTTC